This T cell receptor (beta chain) was found in a study of cytomegalovirus exposure and HLA in healthy donors. Primers included in the PCR were 60 Vbeta and 13 Jbeta primers. The repertoire was sequenced with immunoSEQ multiplex PCR; TCRdb's copy has only in-frame clones and lacks some. The sample contains under 200,000 clones, about 77% of which appear only once. V was clipped by 2 bases and J by 7 bases; unmatched bases: 9. The V gene's germline CDR1 is MNHNY and CDR2 SVGAGI (reference sequence). This CDR3 has 16 amino acids. The receptor comes from a middle-aged woman in good health and CMV-seropositive. Sample: PBMCs. V gene TRBV6-6 combines with J gene TRBJ2-2, with 8 positions matching TRBD2. The CDR3 loop reads CASSYPGTRGFGELFF. The CDR3 DNA is TGTGCCAGCAGTTACCCCGGGACTAGGGGATTCGGGGAGCTGTTTTTT.